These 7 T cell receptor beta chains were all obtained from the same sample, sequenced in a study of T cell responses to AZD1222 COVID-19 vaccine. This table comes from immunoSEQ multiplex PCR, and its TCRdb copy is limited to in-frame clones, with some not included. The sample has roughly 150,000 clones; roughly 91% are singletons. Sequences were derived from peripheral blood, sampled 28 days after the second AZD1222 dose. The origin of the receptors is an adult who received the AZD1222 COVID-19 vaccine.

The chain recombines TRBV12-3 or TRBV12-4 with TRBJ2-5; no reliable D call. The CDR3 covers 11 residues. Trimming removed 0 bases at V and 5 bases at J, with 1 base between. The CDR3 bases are TGTGCCAGCAGTTTAGCCGAGACCCAGTACTTC. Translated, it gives CASSLAETQYF.

The CDR3 DNA reads as TGTGCCAGCGTCGCCGCGGGAGTCACTGAAGCTTTCTTT. Protein: CASVAAGVTEAFF. The chain links TRBV28 to TRBJ1-1; D is undetermined. The germline V gene encodes CDR1 MDHEN and CDR2 SYDVKM. The CDR3 runs 13 residues. Trimming cost V 8 bases and J 4 bases, with 14 bases left between them.

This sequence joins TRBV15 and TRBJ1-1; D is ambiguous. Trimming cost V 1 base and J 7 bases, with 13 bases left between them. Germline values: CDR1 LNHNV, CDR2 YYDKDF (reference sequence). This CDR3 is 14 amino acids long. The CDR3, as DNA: TGTGCCACCAGCAGAGTGGTTTCCGGGATTGAAGCTTTCTTT. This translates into CATSRVVSGIEAFF.

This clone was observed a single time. The CDR3 DNA sequence: TGTGCCACCAGCAGAGACAGCCCCCAAGAGACCCAGTACTTC. This gives the protein CATSRDSPQETQYF. This chain uses TRBV15 with TRBJ2-5; D not resolved. Trimming removed 0 bases from V and 1 base from J, with 6 bases in between. Per germline, CDR1 LNHNV and CDR2 YYDKDF (reference sequence). The CDR3 is 14 amino acids.

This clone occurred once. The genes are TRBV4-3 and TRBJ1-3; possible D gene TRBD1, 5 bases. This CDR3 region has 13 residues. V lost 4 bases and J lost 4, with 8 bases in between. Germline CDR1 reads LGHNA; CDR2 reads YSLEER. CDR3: CASSPGTGNTIYF. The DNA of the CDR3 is TGCGCCAGCAGCCCTGGGACGGGAAACACCATATATTTT.

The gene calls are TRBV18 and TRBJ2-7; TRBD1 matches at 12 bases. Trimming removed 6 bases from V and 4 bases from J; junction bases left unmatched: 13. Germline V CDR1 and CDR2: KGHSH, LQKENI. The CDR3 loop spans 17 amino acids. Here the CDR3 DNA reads TGTGCCAGCTCCCGGGGGACAGGGGGCTTTTCTCTATACGAGCAGTACTTC. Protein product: CASSRGTGGFSLYEQYF.

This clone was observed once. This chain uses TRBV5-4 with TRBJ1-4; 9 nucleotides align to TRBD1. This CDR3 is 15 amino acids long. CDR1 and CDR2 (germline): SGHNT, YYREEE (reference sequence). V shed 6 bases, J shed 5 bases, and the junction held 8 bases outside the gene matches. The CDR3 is CASIWGGTGNEKLFF. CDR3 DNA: TGTGCCAGCATCTGGGGGGGGACAGGGAATGAAAAACTGTTTTTT.